The TCR beta chain under discussion was sequenced for a study of T cell repertoires and HLA-DP antigens. Looking at the study overall: The donors, ranging 18-to-29 to 60-to-69 years, included a couple of males and one female. Study results and caveats: Clones undetected before culture averaged around 36% against one allele and 45% to 60% against the other. Against both alloantigens, CD137+ clonality was similar, 0.3 to 0.4.

CDR1 and CDR2 from the germline V gene are GTSNPN and SVGIG (reference sequence). Trimming took 6 bases from V and 4 from J; bases not matched to a gene: 11. The CDR3 loop spans 15 amino acids. In the case of this clone: Its antigen remains unidentified.

Profiled with immunoSEQ multiplex PCR; TCRdb holds only in-frame clones, not every one. Of approximately 100,000 clones detected, approximately 86% appear once; the ten largest clones hold about 1.5%. The rearrangement uses TRBV30 and TRBJ2-7; 11 nucleotides agree with TRBD1. Sequencing was performed on CD4+ T cells from PBMCs. This clonotype originated in a man aged 45-65 years in good health and CMV-seronegative. As DNA, the CDR3 is TGTGCCTGTTTCCTTACGGGACAGGGGGTTTACGAGCAGTACTTC. Amino acid sequence: CACFLTGQGVYEQYF.